The clone carrying this T cell receptor beta chain has a count of ten or more. The target antigen is unknown. The source of the sample is a study of regulatory T cells in long-lasting Graves disease. Notes on the study in general: Persistent disease samples used TRBV28, TRBJ1-2 and TRBJ2-5 preferentially.

Time point: newly diagnosed GD, antithyroid drugs for less than 3 months. PBMC RNA served as the TCR library source. Patients of an endocrinology department in Xi'an, China, were included. Relying on iRepertoire HTBI primers and Arm-PCR of CDR3 regions, the team built TCR beta libraries. Via MiXCR, TCRdb re-called the multiplex PCR reads, giving one row per CDR3 protein. The sample holds about 500,000 distinct CDR3 sequences; 12% are singletons and the top ten take more than 8%. In germline, CDR1 is MNHNS, CDR2 SASEGT. The CDR3 runs 17 residues. Trimming cost V 6 bases and J 2 bases; bases outside gene matches: 14. This same sample was also taken into another study, of T cells in Graves' hyperthyroidism and ophthalmopathy. That study adds: Blood shared most expanded thyroid clonotypes above 0.001.

This TCR was recovered from a woman aged 30 to 39 with Graves disease. V is TRBV6-1 and J is TRBJ2-7; 9 bases are a match to TRBD1. The sequenced sample was peripheral blood mononuclear cells (PBMCs), obtained at new diagnosis, from a patient treated with antithyroid drugs. CDR3 in amino acids: CASSHAGTGPSTYEQYF. In DNA form, the CDR3 reads TGTGCCAGCAGCCACGCCGGGACAGGGCCCTCTACCTACGAGCAGTACTTC.